This T cell receptor (beta chain) was captured by sequencing in a study of cytomegalovirus exposure and HLA in healthy donors. These donors were members of the 120-subject validation cohort, a group separate from the roughly 670-subject first cohort. TCRdb keeps only in-frame clones here, not all; method: immunoSEQ multiplex PCR. The sample lists approximately 130,000 clones, approximately 81% occurring once. Germline assignment: CDR1 SGHKS and CDR2 YYEKEE (reference sequence). The V end was cut by 0 bases, the J end by 10 bases, with 14 bases between. The CDR3 has 13 residues. Input material: PBMCs. J is TRBJ2-7 and V is TRBV5-5, with D possibly matching TRBD1 (5 bases). The source of this sequence is a woman in her 30s in good health and CMV-seronegative. CDR3: CASSLAVKGIQYF. Here the CDR3 DNA reads TGTGCCAGCAGCTTGGCCGTGAAGGGGATCCAGTACTTC.